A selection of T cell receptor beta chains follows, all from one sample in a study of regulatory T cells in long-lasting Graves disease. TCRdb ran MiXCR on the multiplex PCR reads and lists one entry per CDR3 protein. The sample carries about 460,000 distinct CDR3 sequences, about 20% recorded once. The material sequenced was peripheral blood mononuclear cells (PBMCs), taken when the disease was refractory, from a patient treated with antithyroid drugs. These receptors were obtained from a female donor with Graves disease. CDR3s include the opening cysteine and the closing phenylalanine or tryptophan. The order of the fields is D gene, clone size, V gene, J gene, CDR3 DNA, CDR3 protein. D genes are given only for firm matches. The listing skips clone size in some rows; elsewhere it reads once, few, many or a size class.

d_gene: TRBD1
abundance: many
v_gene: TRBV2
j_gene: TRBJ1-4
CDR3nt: TGTGCCATAGAAACAGGGGGCAGTAATGAAAAACTGTTTTTT
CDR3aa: CAIETGGSNEKLFF

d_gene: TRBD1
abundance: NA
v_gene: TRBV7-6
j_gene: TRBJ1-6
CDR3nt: TGTGCCAGCAGCTTAACAGGGGGCGATAATTCACCCCTCCACTTT
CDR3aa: CASSLTGGDNSPLHF

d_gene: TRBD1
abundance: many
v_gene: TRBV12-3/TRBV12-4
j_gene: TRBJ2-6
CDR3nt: TGTGCCAGCACAGGGGGAGCTGGGGCCAACGTCCTGACTTTC
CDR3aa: CASTGGAGANVLTF

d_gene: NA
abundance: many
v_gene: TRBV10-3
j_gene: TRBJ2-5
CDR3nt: TGTGCCATCAGACCGGCATCGGTACGGGAGACCCAGTACTTC
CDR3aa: CAIRPASVRETQYF

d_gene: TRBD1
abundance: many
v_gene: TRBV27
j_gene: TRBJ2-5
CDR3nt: TGTGCCAGCTGCAGGGGACAGGAGACCCAGTACTTC
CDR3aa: CASCRGQETQYF

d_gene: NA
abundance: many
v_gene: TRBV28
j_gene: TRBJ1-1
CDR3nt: TGTGCCAGCAGTCGGAGACAGATGAACACTGAAGCTTTCTTT
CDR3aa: CASSRRQMNTEAFF

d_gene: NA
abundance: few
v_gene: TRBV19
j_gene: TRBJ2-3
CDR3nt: TGTGCCAGTAGTATCGGACCCGACACAGATACGCAGTATTTT
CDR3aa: CASSIGPDTDTQYF

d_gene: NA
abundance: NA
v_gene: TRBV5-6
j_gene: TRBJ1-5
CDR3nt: TGTGCCAGCAGCTTGACCCGGGGGGGGCTACTTCCTACTTCCAATCAGCCCCAGCATTTT
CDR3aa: CASSLTRGGLLPTSNQPQHF

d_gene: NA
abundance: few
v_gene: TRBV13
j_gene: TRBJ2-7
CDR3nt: TGTGCCAGCAGCTCGGAATTAGGGGACGAGCAGTACTTC
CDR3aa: CASSSELGDEQYF

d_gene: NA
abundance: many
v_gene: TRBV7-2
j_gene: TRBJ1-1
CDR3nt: TGTGCCAGCAGCCTGCCCGGCATCATGAACACTGAAGCTTTCTTT
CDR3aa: CASSLPGIMNTEAFF

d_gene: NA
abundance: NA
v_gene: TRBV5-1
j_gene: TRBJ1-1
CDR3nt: TGCGCCAGCAGCTCCGGGCCAGGGAGGAACACTGAAGCTTTCTTT
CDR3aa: CASSSGPGRNTEAFF

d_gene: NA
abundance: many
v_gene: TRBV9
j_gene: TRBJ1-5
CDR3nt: TGTGCCAGCAGCGTCGGGGGGGGCAATCAGCCCCAGCATTTT
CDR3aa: CASSVGGGNQPQHF

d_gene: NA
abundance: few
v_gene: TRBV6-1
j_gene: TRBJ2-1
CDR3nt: TGTGCCAGCAAGGGGGGTCGGTTCTACAATGAGCAGTTCTTC
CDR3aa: CASKGGRFYNEQFF

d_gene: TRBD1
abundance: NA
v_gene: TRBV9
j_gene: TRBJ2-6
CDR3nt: TGTGCCAGCAGCGGGACAGGAATCTCCCCGTTTCGGGCCAACGTCCTGACTTTC
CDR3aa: CASSGTGISPFRANVLTF

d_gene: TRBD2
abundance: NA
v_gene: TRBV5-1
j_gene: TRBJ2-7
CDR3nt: TGCGCCAGCAGCTTGGAAGGGGAGGGTCGCGAGCAGTACTTC
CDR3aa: CASSLEGEGREQYF

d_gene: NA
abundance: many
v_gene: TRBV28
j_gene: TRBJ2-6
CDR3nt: TGTGCCAGCAGTTTCATTTCCTCTGGGGCCAACGTCCTGACTTTC
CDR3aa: CASSFISSGANVLTF

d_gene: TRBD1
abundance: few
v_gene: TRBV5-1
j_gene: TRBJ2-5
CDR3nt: TGCGCCAGCCGACGGACAGGGGGTACCTACCAAGAGACCCAGTACTTC
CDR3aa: CASRRTGGTYQETQYF

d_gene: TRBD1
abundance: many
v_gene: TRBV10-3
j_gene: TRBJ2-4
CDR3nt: TGTGCCATCAGTGAGTCTATGACAGGGACATCCCTAGCCAAAAACATTCAGTACTTC
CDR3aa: CAISESMTGTSLAKNIQYF

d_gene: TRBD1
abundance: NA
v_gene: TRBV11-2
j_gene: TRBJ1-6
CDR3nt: TGTGCCACCTCCGGACAGGGCGAGGGGCTTTTACCCCTCCACTTT
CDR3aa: CATSGQGEGLLPLHF

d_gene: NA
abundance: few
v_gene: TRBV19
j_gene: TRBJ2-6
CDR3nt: TGTGCCAGTAGGAGAGAGGGTGGGGCCAACGTCCTGACTTTC
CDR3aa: CASRREGGANVLTF

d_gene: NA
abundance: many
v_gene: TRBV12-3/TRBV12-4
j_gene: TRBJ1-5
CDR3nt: TGTGCCAGCAGGGTAGGGTCTAGCAATCAGCCCCAGCATTTT
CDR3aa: CASRVGSSNQPQHF

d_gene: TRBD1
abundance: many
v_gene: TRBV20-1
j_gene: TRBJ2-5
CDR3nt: TGCAGTGCTCAAGACGGGACAGTACAAGAGACCCAGTACTTC
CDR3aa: CSAQDGTVQETQYF

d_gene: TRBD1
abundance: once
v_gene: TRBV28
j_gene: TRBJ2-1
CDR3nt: TGTGCCAGCAGGCCACTCGGGACAGTATCCCCTACAAATGAGCAGTTCTTC
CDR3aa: CASRPLGTVSPTNEQFF

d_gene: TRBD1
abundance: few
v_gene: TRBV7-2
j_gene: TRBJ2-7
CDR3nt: TGTGCCAGCATGACCCTCGGGACAGGGAGATACGAGCAGTACTTC
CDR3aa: CASMTLGTGRYEQYF

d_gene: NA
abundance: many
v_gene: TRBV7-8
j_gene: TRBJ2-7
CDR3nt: TGTGCCAGCAGCTCACTCCACGAGCAGTACTTC
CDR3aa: CASSSLHEQYF

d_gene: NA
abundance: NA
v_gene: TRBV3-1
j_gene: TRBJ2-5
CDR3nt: TGTGCCAGCAGCCAATGGCAAGAGACCCAGTACTTC
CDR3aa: CASSQWQETQYF

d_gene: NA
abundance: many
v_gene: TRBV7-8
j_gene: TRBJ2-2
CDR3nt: TGTGCCAGCAGCCATTTGGAGGGGAACCGGGAGCTGTTTTTT
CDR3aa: CASSHLEGNRELFF

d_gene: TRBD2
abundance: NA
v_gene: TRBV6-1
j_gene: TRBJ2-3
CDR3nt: TGTGCCAGCAGATCCCGTAGCGGGAGTGTGTCAGATACGCAGTATTTT
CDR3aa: CASRSRSGSVSDTQYF

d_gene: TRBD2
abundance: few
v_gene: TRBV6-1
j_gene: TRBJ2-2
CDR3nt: TGTGCCAGCAGGTCACTAGCGGGAGTGGAAACCGGGGAGCTGTTTTTT
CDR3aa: CASRSLAGVETGELFF

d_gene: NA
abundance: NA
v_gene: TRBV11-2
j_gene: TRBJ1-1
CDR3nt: TGTGCCAGCAGCCATATCAGAGGGAGGAACACTGAAGCTTTCTTT
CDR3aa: CASSHIRGRNTEAFF

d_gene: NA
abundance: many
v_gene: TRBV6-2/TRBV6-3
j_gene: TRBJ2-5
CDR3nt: TGTGCCAGCTGCTCCCGGAGGGAGACCCAGTACTTC
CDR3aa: CASCSRRETQYF

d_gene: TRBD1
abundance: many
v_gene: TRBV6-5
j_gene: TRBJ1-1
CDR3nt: TGTGCCAGCAGTTACGAGGGGACAGATCGTCTACCTATGAACACTGAAGCTTTCTTT
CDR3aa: CASSYEGTDRLPMNTEAFF

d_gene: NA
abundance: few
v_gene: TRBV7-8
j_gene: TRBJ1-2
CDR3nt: TGTGCCAGCAGCTTATCGACTGGGAACTATGGCTACACCTTC
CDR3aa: CASSLSTGNYGYTF

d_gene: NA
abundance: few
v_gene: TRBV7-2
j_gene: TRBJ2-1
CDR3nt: TGTGCCAGCCGACTGGCCCGGAATGAGCAGTTCTTC
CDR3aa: CASRLARNEQFF

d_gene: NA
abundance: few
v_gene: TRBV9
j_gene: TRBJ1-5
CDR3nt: TGTGCCAGCAGCCCACGGGACCCGAGCGAGCCCCAGCATTTT
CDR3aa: CASSPRDPSEPQHF

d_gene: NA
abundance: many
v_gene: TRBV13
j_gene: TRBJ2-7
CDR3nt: TGTGCCAGCAGCTTCACACGTTACGAGCAGTACTTC
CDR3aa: CASSFTRYEQYF

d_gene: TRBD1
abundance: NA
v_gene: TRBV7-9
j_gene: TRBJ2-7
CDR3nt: TGTGCCAGCAGCTTAGCCTCCACGAAGGCCGAGACAGGGACGGGTCGAACCTACGAGCAGTACTTC
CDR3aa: CASSLASTKAETGTGRTYEQYF

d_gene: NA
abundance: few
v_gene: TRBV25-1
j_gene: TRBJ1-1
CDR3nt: TGTGCCACCCCCTGGCGGGAAAAGAACACTGAAGCTTTCTTT
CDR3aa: CATPWREKNTEAFF

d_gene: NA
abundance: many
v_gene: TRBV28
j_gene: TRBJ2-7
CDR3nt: TGTGCCAGCAGTTGGGGGACCCTGAGCTCCTACGAGCAGTACTTC
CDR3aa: CASSWGTLSSYEQYF

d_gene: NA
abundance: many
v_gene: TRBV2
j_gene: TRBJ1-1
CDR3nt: TGTGCCAGCAGTGCGGTACGGGGACAAAGGGCTCCAGCTTTCTTT
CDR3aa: CASSAVRGQRAPAFF

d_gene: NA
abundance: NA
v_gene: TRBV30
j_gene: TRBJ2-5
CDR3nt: TGTGCCTGGAATTGGTGGGACCAAGAGACCCAGTACTTC
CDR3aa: CAWNWWDQETQYF

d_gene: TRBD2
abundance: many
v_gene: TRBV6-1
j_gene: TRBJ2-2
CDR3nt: TGTGCCAGCAGTAAGGGATCGGGGGGTACCGGGGAGCTGTTTTTT
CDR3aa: CASSKGSGGTGELFF

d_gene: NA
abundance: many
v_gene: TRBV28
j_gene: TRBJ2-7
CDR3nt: TGTGCCAGCAGCTTAGAGGTGGAGACCTACGAGCAGTACTTC
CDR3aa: CASSLEVETYEQYF

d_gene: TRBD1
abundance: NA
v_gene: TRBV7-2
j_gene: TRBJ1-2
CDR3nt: TGTGCCAGCAGCCATTTCGGAGACAGGGTCCATTTC
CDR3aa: CASSHFGDRVHF

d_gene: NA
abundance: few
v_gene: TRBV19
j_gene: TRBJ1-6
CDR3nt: TGTGCCAGTAGTATAGTAGCGAGGGGATGGGGAATTTCACCCCTCCACTTT
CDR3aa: CASSIVARGWGISPLHF

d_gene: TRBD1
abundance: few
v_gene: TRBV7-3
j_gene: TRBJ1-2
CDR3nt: TGTGCCAGCAGCCATCGACAGGGCTCAGGAGGCTATGGCTACACCTTC
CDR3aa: CASSHRQGSGGYGYTF

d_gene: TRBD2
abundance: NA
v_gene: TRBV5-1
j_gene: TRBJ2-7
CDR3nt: TGCGCCAGCAGCGCGATCGCGGGAGTCGGCGACGAGCAGTACTTC
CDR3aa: CASSAIAGVGDEQYF

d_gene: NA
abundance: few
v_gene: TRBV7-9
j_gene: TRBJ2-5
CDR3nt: TGTGCCAGCAGCCTTTCCCGAGTGACAGACAGGGAGACCCAGTACTTC
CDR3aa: CASSLSRVTDRETQYF

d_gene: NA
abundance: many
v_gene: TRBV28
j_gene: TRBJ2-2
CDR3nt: TGTGCCAGCGCGCACGGGGCCGGGGAGCTGTTTTTT
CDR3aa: CASAHGAGELFF

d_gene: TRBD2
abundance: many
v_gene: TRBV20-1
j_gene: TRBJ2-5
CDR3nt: TGCAGTGCGGGGGGGACTAGTGGTCAAGAGACCCAGTACTTC
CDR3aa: CSAGGTSGQETQYF

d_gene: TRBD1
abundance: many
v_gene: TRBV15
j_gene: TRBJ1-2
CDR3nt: TGTGCCACCAGCAGAGATCGGGACAGGGGGCTTGGCTACACCTTC
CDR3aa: CATSRDRDRGLGYTF

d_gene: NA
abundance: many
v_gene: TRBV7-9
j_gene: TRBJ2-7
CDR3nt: TGTGCCAGCACCCCGGGACCTAGCTCCTACGAGCAGTACTTC
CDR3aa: CASTPGPSSYEQYF

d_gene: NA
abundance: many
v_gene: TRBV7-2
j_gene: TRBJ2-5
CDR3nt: TGTGCCAGCAGCCCCTTGAGGGGGGGGCGGGAGACCCAGTACTTC
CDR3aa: CASSPLRGGRETQYF

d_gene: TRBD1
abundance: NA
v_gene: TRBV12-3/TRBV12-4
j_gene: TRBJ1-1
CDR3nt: TGTGCCAGCAGTTCCGGGGCAGGGGGCCCGGTGGGCACTGAAGCTTTCTTT
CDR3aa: CASSSGAGGPVGTEAFF